The source of this T cell receptor (beta chain) is a study of blood T cell repertoires in COVID-19 (dated by TCRdb to the early 2020s). About the investigation overall: Samples covering the acute and convalescent phases of COVID-19 were provided by collaborators in the United States, Italy and Spain. The material from the prospective study consisted of cDNA or gDNA derived from T cells, B-cell-depleted T cells, or PBMCs. The dataset comprised deeply sampled blood TCRbeta repertoires from subjects exposed to, actively infected with, or recovered from COVID-19. A freely available public database, intended as a resource for researchers studying the immune response to SARS-CoV-2, is where the repertoires were released. Samples came from the ongoing ImmuneRACE study (first 160 participants) plus 1,254 subjects from 6 global collaborators. Nearly every sample came with metadata listing a de-identified subject ID, COVID-19 status, age in years and sex. Where HLA class I and class II types were available, the types were taken from metadata supplied by the sample provider, not from assay-based typing. The investigation overall reported the following: The amount of clinical and demographic metadata varied by source and participant and was provided uncurated.

With respect to this clone: Its binding antigen is unknown. No clone much larger than this one lies a single base away; base qualities are absent.

TCRbeta CDR3 regions were amplified from genomic DNA using the immunoSEQ Assay, a bias-controlled multiplex PCR. As for the original processing: Nucleated cell counts per sample were estimated from amplification of reference gene primers within the assay. To quantify the absolute abundance of each unique TCRbeta CDR3 rearrangement, sequence reads were collapsed and filtered. Productive Simpson clonality was computed per sample as the square root of Simpson's diversity index over productive rearrangements. TCRdb mirrors the immuneACCESS table, restricted to in-frame sequences. Some clones are absent from its copies; in checked studies, under half trace to an unresolved V gene, and the reason for the others is unknown. V and J calls and clone size are given by that table; D and trimming were obtained from the DNA. For this sample the table gives some 120,000 clones, of which roughly 90% were detected only once. 1.2% of the sample belongs to the ten largest clones.

Inclusive of the bounding cysteine and phenylalanine, the CDR3 is 16 residues long. The DNA shown is the 48-base CDR3, in frame from base 1. CDR1 and CDR2 (MGHDK, SYGVNS) derive from the germline V gene. Trimming takes 3 bases off V and 2 bases off J; junction bases not matched to a gene: 5. Each collaborating institution followed its own protocols to collect whole blood in K2EDTA tubes. Collaborator samples were shipped for TCRbeta analysis as frozen whole blood, isolated PBMCs, or DNA extracted from either sample type. Sequencing input: peripheral blood. This sequence originates from a woman of 80 years or more with acute or convalescent COVID-19. This chain joins TRBV25-1 to TRBJ1-5; 9 nucleotides in the junction match TRBD1. CDR3 loop: CASSERQGGGNQPQHF. The nucleotide sequence is TGTGCCAGCAGTGAGAGACAGGGGGGTGGCAATCAGCCCCAGCATTTT.